Presented here are 22 T cell receptor beta chains from one specimen sequenced in a study of T cells in Graves' hyperthyroidism and ophthalmopathy. TCR beta CDR3 region amplification was performed from RNA transcripts. The HTBI set primed first-round TCR CDR3 RT-PCR. MiXCR, applied by TCRdb to the multiplex PCR reads, yields one record per CDR3 protein. The sample lists hundreds of thousands of distinct CDR3 sequences, about a sixth occurring once. Sequencing was carried out using blood. The receptors originated from a woman between 18 and 29 years old with Graves' hyperthyroidism.

This clonotype was observed once. The chain has TRBV12-3 or TRBV12-4 and TRBJ1-5; D gene ambiguous. Trimming removed 2 bases at V and 8 bases at J, with 16 bases between. This CDR3 spans 15 amino acids. The CDR3 sequence is CASSLSEGFSKPQHF. The DNA of the CDR3 is TGTGCCAGCAGTTTATCTGAGGGCTTCAGTAAGCCCCAGCATTTT.

This clonotype turned up a few times. This chain joins TRBV5-1 and TRBJ2-3; TRBD1 matches at 8 bases. J was trimmed by 1 base and V by 3 bases; bases with no gene match: 4. This CDR3 contains 15 residues. Germline V CDR1 and CDR2: SGHRS, YFSETQ. The chain's CDR3 is CASSSGQGRTDTQYF. The CDR3 DNA follows: TGCGCCAGCAGCTCTGGACAGGGCCGCACAGATACGCAGTATTTT. The variable domain in full, with the rest retrieved from reference TRBV5-1 and TRBJ2-3, is KAGVTQTPRYLIKTRGQQVTLSCSPISGHRSVSWYQQTPGQGLQFLFEYFSETQRNKGNFPGRFSGRQFSNSRSEMNVSTLELGDSALYLCASSSGQGRTDTQYFGPGTRLTVL.

This clonotype was observed a few times. V usage is TRBV4-3 and J usage is TRBJ2-1; possibly TRBD2 for D (6 bases). V lost 1 base to trimming and J lost 0 bases, with 16 bases between them. CDR1 is LGHNA and CDR2 is YSLEER in the germline V gene. The length of the CDR3 is 18 residues. The CDR3: CASSQAGDERSSYNEQFF. The CDR3 DNA sequence: TGCGCCAGCAGCCAAGCGGGGGACGAACGAAGCTCCTACAATGAGCAGTTCTTC.

As DNA, the CDR3 is TGTGCCAGTAGTTGGACAGGGACTAGCGGGAGAGTCCCAAAGCCCTACAATGAGCAGTTCTTC. Amino acids: CASSWTGTSGRVPKPYNEQFF. V and J are TRBV19 and TRBJ2-1; 14 positions match TRBD2. CDR1 is LNHDA and CDR2 is SQIVND in the germline V gene (reference sequence). This CDR3 has 21 residues. V shed 5 bases, J shed 2 bases, and the junction held 17 bases outside the gene matches.

Remarks on this clonotype: It may be a read error: a sequence one base away is much more abundant. The rearrangement links TRBV11-2 to TRBJ2-7; no reliable D call. This CDR3 is 15 amino acids long. Per the germline V gene, CDR1 is SGHAT and CDR2 is FQNNGV. Trimming cost V 3 bases and J 5 bases, with 17 bases left between them. CDR3 amino acids: CASSLRGRERNEQYF. As DNA, the CDR3 is TGTGCCAGCAGCTTGCGAGGACGCGAACGCAACGAGCAGTACTTC.

This clonotype has a count of ten or more. The chain couples TRBV20-1 to TRBJ2-7, with D perhaps matching TRBD1 or TRBD2 (5 bases each). CDR1 is DFQATT and CDR2 is SNEGSKA in the germline V gene (reference sequence). V lost 1 base, J lost 3 bases, and 7 bases lay in between. This CDR3 region has 12 residues. The CDR3: CSARGDLYEQYF. The CDR3 DNA reads TGCAGTGCTAGAGGGGACCTCTACGAGCAGTACTTC.

This clonotype was observed at least ten times. The J gene is TRBJ2-5, the V gene TRBV7-9; D remains unclear. Germline V lookup: CDR1 SEHNR, CDR2 FQNEAQ (reference sequence). V was pared by 5 bases and J by 2 bases, with 12 bases between. This CDR3 contains 14 residues. The CDR3 protein is CASSLGSIQETQYF. The CDR3 DNA reads TGTGCCAGCAGCCTCGGGTCAATTCAAGAGACCCAGTACTTC.

This clonotype was observed at least ten times. The chain has TRBV11-2 and TRBJ2-1; D call uncertain. Trimming stripped 1 base from V and 1 base from J, with 5 bases between. The CDR3 spans 14 residues. Germline V gene sequence: CDR1 SGHAT, CDR2 FQNNGV. The chain's CDR3 is CASSLGRSYNEQFF. The CDR3 region has the DNA TGTGCCAGCAGCTTAGGAAGATCCTACAATGAGCAGTTCTTC.

This clonotype has more than one count but fewer than ten. The V gene is TRBV10-3, the J gene TRBJ1-2; TRBD1 aligns across 9 bases. Germline values: CDR1 ENHRY, CDR2 SYGVKD. V was clipped by 0 bases and J by 4 bases; unmatched bases: 9. This CDR3 has 17 amino acids. The CDR3 here is CAISESLTGGGGYGYTF. CDR3 DNA sequence: TGTGCCATCAGTGAGTCGCTGACAGGGGGTGGAGGCTATGGCTACACCTTC.

This clonotype has at least ten counts. CDR3 bases: TGTGCCACCAGTGCCGTCGCCCACCAGCCCCAGCATTTT. It translates to CATSAVAHQPQHF. The chain couples TRBV24-1 to TRBJ1-5; D not certain. This CDR3 is 13 amino acids long. V dropped 5 bases and J dropped 7 bases, with 11 bases sitting between them. The germline V gene has CDR1 KGHDR and CDR2 SFDVKD.

This rearrangement joins TRBV28 to TRBJ1-5; no clear D gene. V was clipped by 6 bases and J by 5 bases, with 11 bases between them. Germline V CDR1 and CDR2: MDHEN, SYDVKM. The CDR3 totals 13 residues. CDR3: CASSETGYQPQHF. Written as DNA, the CDR3 is TGTGCCAGCAGCGAGACTGGTTATCAGCCCCAGCATTTT.

Ten or more counts support this clonotype. The chain links TRBV6-1 to TRBJ2-1; the match to TRBD2 covers 13 bases. Germline trimming cut 10 bases from V and 8 bases from J; bases unmatched to any gene: 8. This CDR3 has 14 amino acids. Germline V gene lookup returns CDR1 MNHNS and CDR2 SASEGT. Here the CDR3 reads CAIRRTSGSDEQFF. The CDR3 DNA follows: TGTGCCATCAGGAGGACTAGCGGGAGTGATGAGCAGTTCTTC.

The genes are TRBV5-5 and TRBJ1-4, with D tentatively TRBD1 (5 bases). The CDR3 is 15 amino acids. Germline V gene data show CDR1 as SGHKS and CDR2 as YYEKEE (reference sequence). V lost 5 bases to trimming and J lost 0 bases, with 11 bases between them. The CDR3 DNA sequence: TGTGCCAGCAGGGGAGGGGAGGCAACTAATGAAAAACTGTTTTTT. Its translation: CASRGGEATNEKLFF.

V is TRBV12-3 or TRBV12-4 and J is TRBJ1-1; no clear D. The CDR3 runs 13 residues. V dropped 3 bases and J dropped 3 bases, with 8 bases sitting between them. This CDR3 is CASSFKVYTEAFF. CDR3 nucleotide sequence: TGTGCCAGCAGTTTTAAGGTGTACACTGAAGCTTTCTTT.

This clonotype was detected many times. This chain joins TRBV12-3 or TRBV12-4 and TRBJ2-1; TRBD1 aligns across 10 bases. Germline trimming cut 6 bases from V and 6 bases from J; bases unmatched to any gene: 5. CDR3 length: 14 residues. CDR3 in amino acids: CASRTGTGVNEQFF. In nucleotides, the CDR3 is TGTGCCAGCAGGACCGGGACAGGGGTCAATGAGCAGTTCTTC.

A note on this clonotype: This may come from a read error, since a much larger clone is one base off. This chain connects TRBV5-8 to TRBJ2-7, with D maybe TRBD2 (5 bases). Germline lookup yields CDR1 SGHTS and CDR2 YDEGEE. Trimming pared 7 bases from V and 7 bases from J, leaving 15 bases between. This CDR3 is built from 12 residues. CDR3 sequence reads: CASDRGSREQYF. Written as DNA, the CDR3 is TGTGCCAGCGACCGGGGATCGCGGGAGCAGTACTTC.

This clonotype has a handful of counts. The CDR3 nucleotides read TGTGCCAGCAGTCCTGGACAGGGGGGCCAGTTCTTC. Encoded protein: CASSPGQGGQFF. The chain links TRBV9 to TRBJ2-1; TRBD1 agrees at 10 bases. V shed 5 bases and J 13 bases; nucleotides not matched to a gene: 6. Germline assignment: CDR1 SGDLS and CDR2 YYNGEE. The length of the CDR3 is 12 residues.

A word on this clonotype: A read error is possible here, since a much larger clone lies one base away. This chain's CDR3 is CASSPYSGSSYNEQYF. The CDR3 coding sequence is TGTGCCAGCAGTCCCTATAGCGGGAGCTCCTACAATGAGCAGTACTTC. The chain links TRBV27 to TRBJ2-1, with TRBD2 matching 9 bases. Matching the DNA end better, TRBJ2-7 makes the J call doubtful. The CDR3 covers 16 residues. The V gene's germline CDR1 is MNHEY and CDR2 SMNVEV (reference sequence).

The V and J genes are TRBV6-2 or TRBV6-3 and TRBJ1-2, with 7 bases lining up with TRBD1. V was clipped by 7 bases and J by 8 bases; unmatched bases: 16. Germline V gives CDR1 MNHEY, CDR2 SVGEGT. This CDR3 spans 15 amino acids. CDR3 sequence: CASTREDRLTSGYTF. CDR3 nucleotides: TGTGCCAGCACACGCGAGGACAGGTTAACATCCGGCTACACCTTC.

In its sample, this clonotype was seen many times. The chain employs TRBV7-3 and TRBJ2-7, with a tentative D call TRBD1 (6 bases). CDR1 SGHTA and CDR2 FQGTGA come from the germline V gene. The CDR3 totals 13 residues. V was cut by 0 bases and J by 6 bases, with 9 bases left in between. The CDR3 loop is CASSLTTGGEQYF. Here the CDR3 DNA reads TGTGCCAGCAGCTTAACGACAGGAGGCGAGCAGTACTTC. The whole variable domain, filled in from reference TRBV7-3 and TRBJ2-7, reads GAGVSQTPSNKVTEKGKYVELRCDPISGHTALYWYRQSLGQGPEFLIYFQGTGAADDSGLPNDRFFAVRPEGSVSTLKIQRTERGDSAVYLCASSLTTGGEQYFGPGTRLTVT.

As concerns this clonotype: Given a much more abundant clone one base away, this may be a read error. The genes are TRBV6-2 or TRBV6-3 and TRBJ2-7; 9 positions match TRBD1. V lost 8 bases to trimming and J lost 5 bases; unmatched junction nucleotides: 10. The CDR3 loop spans 14 amino acids. Germline V gene sequence: CDR1 MNHEY, CDR2 SVGEGT. The CDR3 nucleotides are TGTGCCAGCGTAACCGGGACAGGGTCCCACGAGCAGTACTTC. It yields the protein CASVTGTGSHEQYF.

V usage is TRBV3-1 and J usage is TRBJ2-1; 12 bases are a match to TRBD2. Germline V CDR1 and CDR2: LGHDT, YNNKEL (reference sequence). V dropped 3 bases and J dropped 7; count of bases not matched to a gene: 4. The CDR3 contains 15 residues. The DNA of the CDR3 is TGTGCCAGCAGCCAGTCTAGCGGGGGGGGGAATGAGCAGTTCTTC. Encoded protein: CASSQSSGGGNEQFF.